These 30 T cell receptor beta chains were sequenced from one sample in a study of cytomegalovirus exposure and HLA in healthy donors. Primers: 60 Vbeta forward and 13 Jbeta reverse. Sequenced by immunoSEQ multiplex PCR; TCRdb stores in-frame clones only, minus some. The sample yields more than 100,000 clones, approximately 60% seen once. The sample taken for sequencing was PBMCs. These receptors came from a woman aged 40-49 years in good health and CMV-seronegative.

The chain links TRBV30 to TRBJ1-4; D may be TRBD1 (5 bases). This CDR3 has 15 amino acids. Trimming left V 5 bases short and J 2 bases short, with 15 bases between. In germline, CDR1 is GTSNPN, CDR2 SVGIG (reference sequence). The CDR3 DNA sequence: TGTGCCTGGCGACCAGGGTATTCGACTAATGAAAAACTGTTTTTT. Encoded protein: CAWRPGYSTNEKLFF.

The rearrangement joins TRBV30 to TRBJ2-1; 10 positions match TRBD2. Losses at the gene ends were 7 bases for V and 6 bases for J; bases not matched to a gene: 15. The CDR3 length is 16 residues. Germline V lookup: CDR1 GTSNPN, CDR2 SVGIG (reference sequence). CDR3 sequence (DNA): TGTGCCTTTACAGGGGACGTGGCTAGCGGGGGCAATGAGCAGTTCTTC. Its translation is CAFTGDVASGGNEQFF.

To note about this clone: Distinct nucleotide sequences in the sample also encode this CDR3. The V gene is TRBV2, the J gene TRBJ1-1; a weak D match, TRBD1 (6 bases). The germline gives CDR1 SNHLY, CDR2 FYNNEI. The V and J ends lost 4 bases and 5 bases respectively, with 8 bases between them. This CDR3 spans 12 amino acids. CDR3 DNA sequence: TGTGCCAGCAGTGTGAGGGGGACTGAAGCTTTCTTT. Its protein is CASSVRGTEAFF.

This clone has just a few counts. The rearrangement uses TRBV29-1 and TRBJ2-1; 7 bases fit TRBD2. The CDR3 contains 14 residues. Germline lookup yields CDR1 SQVTM and CDR2 ANQGSEA. Trimming removed 8 bases from V and 3 bases from J; junction bases left unmatched: 10. The CDR3 DNA is TGCAGCCTCAAGCGGGGAGGTAGCTACAATGAGCAGTTCTTC. It yields the protein CSLKRGGSYNEQFF.

This chain joins TRBV14 and TRBJ1-6; D remains ambiguous. The CDR3 is 16 residues long. From germline, CDR1 is SGHDN and CDR2 FVKESK. Between the trimmed V and J ends, which lost 2 bases and 7 bases, there was a span of 15 bases. This chain's CDR3 is CASSQLTWGANSPLHF. The CDR3 bases are TGTGCCAGCAGCCAATTAACTTGGGGAGCCAATTCACCCCTCCACTTT.

The rearrangement uses TRBV6-5 and TRBJ1-4; 8 bases match TRBD1. The CDR3 has 11 amino acids. In germline, CDR1 is MNHEY, CDR2 SVGAGI. V was clipped by 8 bases and J by 10 bases; unmatched bases: 3. DNA for the CDR3: TGTGCCAGCGGACAGGGCCGAAAACTGTTTTTT. Translated: CASGQGRKLFF.

This sequence joins TRBV6-1 and TRBJ1-5; D might be TRBD1 (5 bases). Germline V gives CDR1 MNHNS, CDR2 SASEGT. The CDR3 sequence is 13 residues long. V was pared by 1 base and J by 7 bases, with 8 bases between. CDR3 loop: CASSEGDLQPQHF. The CDR3 DNA reads TGTGCCAGCAGTGAAGGGGACTTACAGCCCCAGCATTTT.

The V and J genes are TRBV15 and TRBJ1-5; 12 positions agree with TRBD1. The J segment lost 1 base and the V segment lost 2 bases, leaving 12 bases of the junction unmatched. The germline V gene has CDR1 LNHNV and CDR2 YYDKDF (reference sequence). CDR3 length: 20 residues. The CDR3 coding sequence is TGTGCCACCAGCAGACCCTTCGGGACAGGGGGCAAGGGGAGCAATCAGCCCCAGCATTTT. Its translation is CATSRPFGTGGKGSNQPQHF.

The chain is built from TRBV29-1 and TRBJ2-3; 9 positions match TRBD2. J lost 4 bases, V lost 4 bases, and 12 bases had no gene match. Germline lookup yields CDR1 SQVTM and CDR2 ANQGSEA. This CDR3 is 16 amino acids long. The CDR3 region is CSVGRGAGGPADTQYF. The CDR3 nucleotides read TGCAGCGTTGGCCGGGGGGCGGGGGGGCCCGCAGATACGCAGTATTTT.

This clone was counted between two and nine times. The rearrangement links TRBV5-6 to TRBJ1-1; unclear D gene. Germline V gene sequence: CDR1 SGHDT, CDR2 YYEEEE. The CDR3 is 13 residues long. Trimming shortened V by 1 base and J by 5 bases, and 9 bases separated the two germline ends. CDR3 DNA: TGTGCCAGCAGCTTGCCCACTGTGACTGAAGCTTTCTTT. It encodes CASSLPTVTEAFF.

This chain joins TRBV5-1 and TRBJ2-1, with TRBD2 matching over 13 bases. Germline loops: CDR1 SGHRS, CDR2 YFSETQ. With 0 bases clipped from V and 6 bases from J, the junction kept 3 bases outside the gene matches. The CDR3 contains 16 residues. Here the CDR3 DNA reads TGCGCCAGCAGCTTGGGGGGACTAGCGGGGCCCAATGAGCAGTTCTTC. Translation: CASSLGGLAGPNEQFF. Variable domain in full (rest from reference TRBV5-1 and TRBJ2-1): KAGVTQTPRYLIKTRGQQVTLSCSPISGHRSVSWYQQTPGQGLQFLFEYFSETQRNKGNFPGRFSGRQFSNSRSEMNVSTLELGDSALYLCASSLGGLAGPNEQFFGPGTRLTVL.

The chain couples TRBV28 to TRBJ2-7; the match to TRBD1 covers 11 bases. J gave up 4 bases and V 7 bases, and 12 bases lay outside the gene matches. Germline V gene lookup returns CDR1 MDHEN and CDR2 SYDVKM. The CDR3 consists of 16 residues. In DNA, the CDR3 is TGTGCCAGCATGTTAAGCCTTGGGGACAGGGGGTACGAGCAGTACTTC. It yields the protein CASMLSLGDRGYEQYF. Using reference TRBV28 and TRBJ2-7 for the parts outside the CDR3, the full variable domain is DVKVTQSSRYLVKRTGEKVFLECVQDMDHENMFWYRQDPGLGLRLIYFSYDVKMKEKGDIPEGYSVSREKKERFSLILESASTNQTSMYLCASMLSLGDRGYEQYFGPGTRLTVT.

This clone has a handful of counts. The CDR3 here is CASSLNRGPGANVLTF. CDR3 coding DNA: TGTGCCAGCAGCTTAAACAGGGGGCCTGGGGCCAACGTCCTGACTTTC. The chain combines TRBV13 with TRBJ2-6; 9 bases are shared with TRBD1. The germline CDR1 and CDR2 sequences are PRHDT and FYEKMQ (reference sequence). This CDR3 is 16 amino acids long. V dropped 2 bases and J dropped 2; count of bases not matched to a gene: 1.

To note about this clone: Other DNA sequences in this specimen translate into the identical CDR3. This chain links TRBV28 with TRBJ1-2; no firm D call. The CDR3 consists of 11 residues. The germline V gene has CDR1 MDHEN and CDR2 SYDVKM. V lost 3 bases, J lost 4 bases, and 3 bases lay in between. The CDR3 nucleotides read TGTGCCAGCAGTTTGGCCTATGGCTACACCTTC. It is translated as CASSLAYGYTF.

The chain joins TRBV7-9 to TRBJ1-4; D uncertain. Germline CDR1 SEHNR, CDR2 FQNEAQ (reference sequence). The CDR3 has 15 amino acids. Trimming took 7 bases from V and 7 from J, leaving 19 bases between them. For the CDR3, the DNA is TGTGCCAGCACGCATGGGCCGCCTGGCACTGAAAAACTGTTTTTT. This codes for CASTHGPPGTEKLFF.

V usage is TRBV23-1 and J usage is TRBJ1-2; D is ambiguous. TRBV23-1 is an open reading frame whose function is uncertain. This CDR3 contains 13 residues. The V and J ends lost 7 bases and 8 bases respectively, with 17 bases between them. CDR3 sequence: CASTFIQAYGYTF. CDR3 sequence (DNA): TGCGCCAGCACCTTCATCCAGGCATACGGCTACACCTTC.

Here the CDR3 DNA reads TGTGCTAGTGGTCCTGGGGCAGGGTTTGGCTACACCTTC. Its protein product is CASGPGAGFGYTF. V gene TRBV12-5 combines with J gene TRBJ1-2, with D perhaps matching TRBD1 (5 bases). CDR3 length equals 13 residues. Germline V gene lookup returns CDR1 LGHNT and CDR2 FRNRAP. The V end was cut by 5 bases, the J end by 7 bases, with 14 bases between. The whole variable domain, filled in from reference TRBV12-5 and TRBJ1-2, reads DARVTQTPRHKVTEMGQEVTMRCQPILGHNTVFWYRQTMMQGLELLAYFRNRAPLDDSGMPKDRFSAEMPDATLATLKIQPSEPRDSAVYFCASGPGAGFGYTFGSGTRLTVV.

The rearrangement links TRBV7-2 to TRBJ1-4; 10 bases align to TRBD1. The V and J ends lost 5 bases and 6 bases, in that order; junction bases with no gene match: 6. Germline V gives CDR1 SGHTA, CDR2 FQGNSA. The CDR3 is 15 residues long. CDR3 bases: TGTGCCAGCAGCGCGGACAGGGGGACCTATGAAAAACTGTTTTTT. Its translation is CASSADRGTYEKLFF.

This clone was detected once. The chain joins TRBV5-6 to TRBJ1-1, with D unclear. V lost 0 bases and J 1 base, leaving 13 bases between the germline ends. The CDR3 is 16 residues long. Germline V gene data show CDR1 as SGHDT and CDR2 as YYEEEE. The CDR3 region has the DNA TGTGCCAGCAGCTTGGAAAGACTACGGGGGAACACTGAAGCTTTCTTT. Translation: CASSLERLRGNTEAFF.

V usage is TRBV5-6 and J usage is TRBJ1-5; 7 bases are a match to TRBD1. The CDR3 contains 15 residues. The V gene's germline CDR1 is SGHDT and CDR2 YYEEEE. V was pared by 4 bases and J by 2 bases, with 6 bases of the junction left unmatched. CDR3 sequence (DNA): TGTGCCAGCAGCCGGAACGACAGGGGCAATCAGCCCCAGCATTTT. As protein: CASSRNDRGNQPQHF.

This clone came up a few times. The chain combines TRBV5-1 with TRBJ1-2; 10 bases map to TRBD1. The CDR3 is 15 residues long. J was trimmed by 6 bases and V by 2 bases; bases with no gene match: 7. Germline V gives CDR1 SGHRS, CDR2 YFSETQ. CDR3: CASSFRQGAADGYTF. CDR3 nucleotides: TGCGCCAGCAGCTTCCGACAGGGGGCGGCGGATGGCTACACCTTC.

This clone was seen a few times. The J gene is TRBJ1-5, the V gene TRBV6-5; the D is unclear. The germline V gene has CDR1 MNHEY and CDR2 SVGAGI. Trimming shortened V by 5 bases and J by 0 bases, and 8 bases separated the two germline ends. CDR3 length equals 14 residues. CDR3 in DNA: TGTGCCAGCAGTAACGGAGGTAGCAATCAGCCCCAGCATTTT. It encodes CASSNGGSNQPQHF.

The CDR3 nucleotides read TGTGCCAGCAGCGGACACAGAGATGAAAAACTGTTTTTT. This sequence encodes CASSGHRDEKLFF. The chain is built from TRBV6-5 and TRBJ1-4; D is perhaps TRBD1 (5 bases). Looked up from germline, CDR1 is MNHEY and CDR2 is SVGAGI. Between the trimmed V and J ends, which lost 6 bases and 6 bases, there was a span of 11 bases. The CDR3 consists of 13 residues.

The chain carries TRBV30 and TRBJ1-1, with D possibly being TRBD1 (5 bases). Trimming left V 4 bases short and J 5 bases short, with 11 bases between. CDR3 size: 12 residues. Per germline, CDR1 GTSNPN and CDR2 SVGIG (reference sequence). The CDR3, as DNA: TGTGCCTGGACCCACGGGGGGACTGAAGCTTTCTTT. This translates into CAWTHGGTEAFF.

There are a few counts of this clone. This chain joins TRBV4-1 and TRBJ2-7; no reliable D call. CDR3 size: 12 residues. V was shortened by 1 base and J by 6 bases, with 7 bases between the two germline ends. Germline CDR1 reads MGHRA; CDR2 reads YSYEKL. The CDR3 sequence is CASSQGSGEQYF. The CDR3 region has the DNA TGCGCCAGCAGCCAAGGGTCGGGCGAGCAGTACTTC.

The chain has TRBV27 and TRBJ1-2; no reliable D call. V was clipped by 5 bases and J by 8 bases, with 12 bases between them. The CDR3 runs 12 residues. Germline lookup yields CDR1 MNHEY and CDR2 SMNVEV (reference sequence). For the CDR3, the DNA is TGTGCCAGCAGTCGAGGGCTAGGCGGCTACACCTTC. This sequence encodes CASSRGLGGYTF.

The V call is TRBV5-1, the J call TRBJ2-7; 11 bases are a match to TRBD2. Germline CDR1 and CDR2: SGHRS and YFSETQ. The CDR3 runs to 15 residues. Trimming at V came to 4 bases and at J to 0 bases, leaving 3 bases not matched to a gene. This CDR3 is CASSPLAGGSYEQYF. The CDR3 nucleotides read TGCGCCAGCAGCCCCCTAGCGGGGGGCTCCTACGAGCAGTACTTC.

A few counts support this clone. The rearrangement links TRBV18 to TRBJ1-1; a possible D gene is TRBD1 (6 bases). Trimming removed 5 bases at V and 1 base at J, with 8 bases between. The CDR3 totals 13 residues. The germline gives CDR1 KGHSH, CDR2 LQKENI. In DNA form, the CDR3 reads TGTGCCAGCTCAGGGACATCGAACACTGAAGCTTTCTTT. Its protein product is CASSGTSNTEAFF.

The rearrangement joins TRBV9 to TRBJ1-5; D is uncertain. With 0 bases removed from V and 0 bases from J, the gap between germline ends came to 7 bases. Germline CDR1 is SGDLS and CDR2 is YYNGEE. The CDR3 consists of 15 residues. The CDR3: CASSVGSNSNQPQHF. CDR3 sequence (DNA): TGTGCCAGCAGCGTAGGTTCAAATAGCAATCAGCCCCAGCATTTT.

The chain has TRBV5-6 and TRBJ2-1; 7 bases fit TRBD1. The CDR3 covers 16 residues. CDR1 is SGHDT and CDR2 is YYEEEE in the germline V gene. Trimming cost V 3 bases and J 0 bases; bases outside gene matches: 6. This chain's CDR3 is CASSWNRDSSYNEQFF. CDR3 DNA: TGTGCCAGCAGCTGGAACAGGGACAGCTCCTACAATGAGCAGTTCTTC.